Sequencing of this T cell receptor beta chain was carried out in a study of blood T cell repertoires in COVID-19. Study-wide context: From the United States, Italy and Spain came samples of acute and convalescent COVID-19. The analysed material was cDNA or gDNA that came from T cells, B-cell-depleted T cells, or PBMCs.

Source study methods: Reference gene primer amplification gave estimated nucleated cell counts. Measured with immunoSEQ multiplex PCR; TCRdb has only the in-frame clones, and not every one. From that table come the V and J calls and clone size; the DNA was used to work out D and trimming. This table holds 250,000 to 350,000 clones, about 90% found once. This CDR3 comprises 15 residues. J was trimmed by 0 bases and V by 4 bases; bases with no gene match: 2. The germline gives CDR1 KGHDR, CDR2 SFDVKD. The receptor's source is a man aged 18 to 29 who had recovered from COVID-19. This chain connects TRBV24-1 to TRBJ2-3; the match to TRBD2 covers 8 bases. The sequencing sample was made of peripheral blood. Written as DNA, the CDR3 is TGTGCCACCAGTGACGGGAGGGCCAGCACAGATACGCAGTATTTT. Its protein product is CATSDGRASTDTQYF.